This entry lists 7 T cell receptor beta chains sequenced from one sample in a study of T cells in women clearing cervical HPV infection. TCRdb's copy holds only in-frame clones and misses some; the assay was immunoSEQ multiplex PCR. The sample includes just under 35,000 clones. The sequenced sample consisted of blood buffy coat. The receptors were sampled from a woman between 18 and 75 years old with a cervical HPV16 infection that either progressed to CIN3+ or cleared (not recorded which).

For this clone: Read data end 3 residues before the CDR3 end; the end is taken from the germline J gene. The chain links TRBV7-9 to TRBJ2-3; no reliable D call. CDR3 size: 14 residues. Germline lookup yields CDR1 SEHNR and CDR2 FQNEAQ (reference sequence). This CDR3 reads CASSLYRPQETQYF. The sequenced CDR3 bases are TGTGCCAGCAGCTTATATCGCCCACAAGAGACG.

Concerning this clone: Coverage ceases 3 residues before the CDR3 finishes, and the germline J gene fills in the end. V usage is TRBV5-1 and J usage is TRBJ2-6; D is possibly TRBD1 or TRBD2 (5 bases each). The ends were cut back, 0 bases at V and 0 bases at J, with 10 bases in the middle. Germline loops: CDR1 SGHRS, CDR2 YFSETQ. This CDR3 has 17 amino acids. This chain's CDR3 is CASSLERGDSGANVLTF. The part of the CDR3 DNA that was read is TGCGCCAGCAGCTTGGAGAGAGGGGACTCTGGGGCCAACGTC. Drawing the rest from reference TRBV5-1 and TRBJ2-6, the complete variable domain is KAGVTQTPRYLIKTRGQQVTLSCSPISGHRSVSWYQQTPGQGLQFLFEYFSETQRNKGNFPGRFSGRQFSNSRSEMNVSTLELGDSALYLCASSLERGDSGANVLTFGAGSRLTVL.

Notes on this clone: Sequencing ends 3 residues short of the CDR3 end; the germline J gene provides the rest. The V gene is TRBV2, the J gene TRBJ2-1, with D perhaps matching TRBD1 (6 bases). The CDR3 loop spans 12 amino acids. The germline V gene encodes CDR1 SNHLY and CDR2 FYNNEI. V lost 6 bases and J lost 7, with 10 bases in between. The sequenced part of the CDR3 DNA is TGTGCCAGCAGACAGGGAGAAAATGAG. It is translated as CASRQGENE. From start to end, the CDR3 is CASRQGENEQFF.

A remark on this clone: The missing CDR3 end, 3 residues past where the read stops, is filled in from the germline J gene. V gene TRBV20-1 combines with J gene TRBJ1-1, with a weak D call TRBD1 (6 bases). The CDR3 has 13 amino acids. The germline V gene encodes CDR1 DFQATT and CDR2 SNEGSKA (reference sequence). V was clipped by 5 bases and J by 0 bases, with 10 bases between them. The CDR3 is CSARDTLNTEAFF. The DNA read from the CDR3 is TGCAGTGCTCGGGACACTTTGAACACTGAA.

On this clone: The read ends 3 residues shy of where the CDR3 ends; the end is completed using the germline J gene. The chain joins TRBV18 to TRBJ1-3; possible D gene TRBD1, 6 bases. Trimming took off 5 bases at V and 0 bases at J, with 14 bases between the two ends. In germline, CDR1 is KGHSH, CDR2 LQKENI. The CDR3 totals 16 residues. The CDR3 here is CASSTGQPFSGNTIYF. The sequenced part of the CDR3 DNA is TGTGCCAGCTCAACAGGACAGCCCTTCTCTGGAAACACC.

Details on this clone: At one end the junction does not follow the germline gene, possibly because of a read error. The read gets to within 3 residues of the CDR3 end, and the germline J gene fills in the rest. The same CDR3 can be traced to other DNA sequences in this sample. V and J are TRBV19 and TRBJ1-3; possible D gene TRBD1, 5 bases. The CDR3 is made up of 14 amino acids. Germline CDR1 and CDR2: LNHDA and SQIVND (reference sequence). The CDR3 protein is CASSNGGTGNTIYF. Partial CDR3 DNA: TGTGCCAGTAGTAACGGGGGGACCGGAAACACT.

A remark on this clone: The read is 3 residues too short to cover the CDR3 end, so that end is filled in from the germline J gene. The gene calls are TRBV4-2 and TRBJ2-7; 8 positions match TRBD2. CDR3 length: 17 amino acids. J gave up 3 bases and V 0 bases, and 10 bases lay outside the gene matches. Looked up from germline, CDR1 is LGHNA and CDR2 is YNFKEQ. The CDR3 loop is CASSQDYRGGYVYEQYF. The sequenced CDR3 bases are TGTGCCAGCAGCCAAGATTACCGGGGGGGGTACGTCTACGAG.